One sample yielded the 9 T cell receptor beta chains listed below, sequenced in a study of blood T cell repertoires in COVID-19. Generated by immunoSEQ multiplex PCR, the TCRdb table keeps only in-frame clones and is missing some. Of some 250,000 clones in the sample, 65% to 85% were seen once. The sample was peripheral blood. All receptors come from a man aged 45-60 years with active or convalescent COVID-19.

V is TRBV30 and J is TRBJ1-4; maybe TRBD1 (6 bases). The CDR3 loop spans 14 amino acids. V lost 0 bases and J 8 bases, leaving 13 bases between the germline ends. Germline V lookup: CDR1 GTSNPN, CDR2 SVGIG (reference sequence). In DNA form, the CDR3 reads TGTGCCTGGAGTGTAATGGGGGCCGGGGAAAAACTGTTTTTT. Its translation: CAWSVMGAGEKLFF.

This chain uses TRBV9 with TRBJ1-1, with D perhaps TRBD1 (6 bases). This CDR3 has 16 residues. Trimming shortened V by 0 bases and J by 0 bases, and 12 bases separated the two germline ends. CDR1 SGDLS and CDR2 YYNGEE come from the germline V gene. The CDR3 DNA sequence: TGTGCCAGCAGCGTAGAGGCAGGGGCTTTGAACACTGAAGCTTTCTTT. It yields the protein CASSVEAGALNTEAFF.

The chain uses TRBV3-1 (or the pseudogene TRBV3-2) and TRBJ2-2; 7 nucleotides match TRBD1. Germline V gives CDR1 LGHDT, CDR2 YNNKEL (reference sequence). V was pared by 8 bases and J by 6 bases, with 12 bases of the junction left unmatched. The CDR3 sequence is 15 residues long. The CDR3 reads CASSLRGGASGELFF. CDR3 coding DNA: TGTGCCAGCTCACTTCGAGGGGGCGCGTCCGGGGAGCTGTTTTTT.

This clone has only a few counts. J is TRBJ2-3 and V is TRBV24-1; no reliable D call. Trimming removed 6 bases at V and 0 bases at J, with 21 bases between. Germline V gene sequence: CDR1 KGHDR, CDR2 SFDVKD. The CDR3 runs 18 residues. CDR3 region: CATSPPLLGVTSTDTQYF. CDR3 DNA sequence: TGTGCCACCAGTCCCCCCCTCCTCGGAGTGACTAGCACAGATACGCAGTATTTT.

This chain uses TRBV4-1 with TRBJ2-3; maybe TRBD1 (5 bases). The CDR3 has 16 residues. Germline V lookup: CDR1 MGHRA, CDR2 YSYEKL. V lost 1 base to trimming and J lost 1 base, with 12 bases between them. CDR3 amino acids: CASSQGWGQRTDTQYF. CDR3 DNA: TGCGCCAGCAGCCAAGGCTGGGGCCAGCGCACAGATACGCAGTATTTT.

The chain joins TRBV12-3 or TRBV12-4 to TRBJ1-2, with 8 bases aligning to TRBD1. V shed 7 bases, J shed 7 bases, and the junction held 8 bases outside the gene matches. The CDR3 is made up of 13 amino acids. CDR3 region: CASTQDRVSGYTF. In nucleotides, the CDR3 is TGTGCCAGCACCCAGGACAGGGTATCTGGCTACACCTTC.

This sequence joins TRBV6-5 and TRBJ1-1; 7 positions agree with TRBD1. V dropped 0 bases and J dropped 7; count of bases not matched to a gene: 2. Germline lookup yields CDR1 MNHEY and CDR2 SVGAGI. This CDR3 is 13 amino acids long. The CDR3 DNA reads TGTGCCAGCAGTTACTCTAGGGACAGTGAAGCTTTCTTT. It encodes CASSYSRDSEAFF.

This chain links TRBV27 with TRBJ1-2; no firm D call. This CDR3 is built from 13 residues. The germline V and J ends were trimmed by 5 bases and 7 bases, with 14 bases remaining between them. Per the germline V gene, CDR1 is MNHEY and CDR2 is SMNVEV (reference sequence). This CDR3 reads CASSKTGNVGYTF. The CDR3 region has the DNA TGTGCCAGCAGTAAGACGGGGAATGTTGGCTACACCTTC.

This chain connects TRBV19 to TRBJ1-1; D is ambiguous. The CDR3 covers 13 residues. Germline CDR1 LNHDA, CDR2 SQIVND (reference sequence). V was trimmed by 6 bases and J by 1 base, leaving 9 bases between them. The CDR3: CASSARQNTEAFF. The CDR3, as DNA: TGTGCCAGTAGCGCACGACAGAACACTGAAGCTTTCTTT. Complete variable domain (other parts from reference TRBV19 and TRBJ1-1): DGGITQSPKYLFRKEGQNVTLSCEQNLNHDAMYWYRQDPGQGLRLIYYSQIVNDFQKGDIAEGYSVSREKKESFPLTVTSAQKNPTAFYLCASSARQNTEAFFGQGTRLTVV.